This T cell receptor beta chain is drawn from a study of glioma-infiltrating T cells. Overall study results and limits: Tissue and blood shared very few CDR3 sequences.

Amplification of TCR alpha and beta CDR3 regions from RNA used iRepertoire nested multiplex PCR. For one-step reverse transcription and amplification, roughly 95-450 ng of tissue mRNA or PBMC total RNA was used. TCRdb re-called the multiplex PCR reads with MiXCR, one entry per CDR3 protein. The sample includes approximately 110,000 distinct CDR3 sequences, approximately 26% seen only once; the top ten take under 45%. Worth noting for this clonotype: What it binds is not known.

This CDR3 contains 16 residues. Germline assignment: CDR1 LNHDA and CDR2 SQIVND (reference sequence). V gave up 5 bases and J gave up 0 bases, with 16 bases separating them. The sequence was obtained from a human donor with low-grade glioma or glioblastoma, undergoing nonglioma brain surgery, or in good health (not recorded which). This chain links TRBV19 with TRBJ1-1; D ambiguous. The specimen sequenced was glioma tissue, nonneoplastic brain tissue, or PBMCs (not recorded which). CDR3 nucleotide sequence: TGTGCCAGTAGTGTTCAATCGGGGAGGCTGAACACTGAAGCTTTCTTT. It specifies CASSVQSGRLNTEAFF.